These 19 T cell receptor beta chains originate from one sample sequenced in a study of cytomegalovirus exposure and HLA in healthy donors. A multiplex PCR was run with 60 Vbeta primers and 13 Jbeta primers. Clones were sequenced by immunoSEQ multiplex PCR, and TCRdb holds only the in-frame ones, with some missing. The data show 150,000 to 200,000 clones, more than 60% seen once. The specimen sequenced was PBMCs. These receptors were obtained from a woman aged 25-40 years in good health and CMV-seronegative.

The chain combines TRBV18 with TRBJ2-3; D might be TRBD1 (5 bases). This CDR3 spans 14 amino acids. V lost 3 bases to trimming and J lost 4 bases, with 11 bases between them. Germline lookup yields CDR1 KGHSH and CDR2 LQKENI. The CDR3 DNA reads TGTGCCAGCTCACCCCTGACAGCCTCAGATACGCAGTATTTT. It codes for CASSPLTASDTQYF.

V usage is TRBV4-1 and J usage is TRBJ1-5; D is unclear. The CDR3 loop spans 16 amino acids. Germline-derived CDR1 and CDR2 are MGHRA and YSYEKL. The germline V and J ends were trimmed by 1 base and 2 bases, with 12 bases remaining between them. CDR3 sequence: CASSQATVVGNQPQHF. The CDR3 DNA is TGCGCCAGCAGCCAAGCTACAGTCGTCGGCAATCAGCCCCAGCATTTT.

The CDR3 DNA sequence: TGTGCCTGGAAGACAGGGGGAGCTGAAGCTTTCTTT. This sequence encodes CAWKTGGAEAFF. This chain connects TRBV30 to TRBJ1-1; 9 bases line up with TRBD1. CDR1 and CDR2 from the germline V gene are GTSNPN and SVGIG (reference sequence). The V gene end was trimmed by 4 bases and the J gene end by 6 bases; junction bases not matched to a gene: 3. The CDR3 spans 12 residues. Using reference TRBV30 and TRBJ1-1 for the parts outside the CDR3, the full variable domain is SQTIHQWPATLVQPVGSPLSLECTVEGTSNPNLYWYRQAAGRGLQLLFYSVGIGQISSEVPQNLSASRPQDRQFILSSKKLLLSDSGFYLCAWKTGGAEAFFGQGTRLTVV.

The chain uses TRBV7-9 and TRBJ1-1, with D perhaps TRBD1 (6 bases). Germline lookup yields CDR1 SEHNR and CDR2 FQNEAQ (reference sequence). Trimming removed 4 bases from V and 3 bases from J, with 15 bases in between. CDR3 length equals 15 residues. CDR3 DNA sequence: TGTGCCAGCAGCTCTCAGGGGATTTCGGACACTGAAGCTTTCTTT. Its protein product is CASSSQGISDTEAFF.

The genes are TRBV6-1 and TRBJ2-7; 7 bases align to TRBD1. CDR1 is MNHNS, CDR2 SASEGT, per germline. CDR3 length: 15 residues. With 0 bases clipped from V and 0 bases from J, the junction kept 2 bases outside the gene matches. CDR3 DNA sequence: TGTGCCAGCAGTGAAGCGGACAGGCTCTCCTACGAGCAGTACTTC. Its protein is CASSEADRLSYEQYF.

V gene TRBV9 combines with J gene TRBJ1-2, with D perhaps matching TRBD1 (5 bases). CDR1 is SGDLS and CDR2 is YYNGEE in the germline V gene. V was trimmed by 2 bases and J by 4 bases, leaving 12 bases between them. CDR3 length equals 14 residues. CDR3 coding DNA: TGTGCCAGCAGCGTGGGGCCCCTGCTCTATGGCTACACCTTC. Translated: CASSVGPLLYGYTF. Supplemented by reference TRBV9 and TRBJ1-2, the full variable domain reads DSGVTQTPKHLITATGQRVTLRCSPRSGDLSVYWYQQSLDQGLQFLIQYYNGEERAKGNILERFSAQQFPDLHSELNLSSLELGDSALYFCASSVGPLLYGYTFGSGTRLTVV.

The rearrangement uses TRBV10-3 and TRBJ1-2; D perhaps matches TRBD1 (5 bases). Germline values: CDR1 ENHRY, CDR2 SYGVKD. This CDR3 has 15 amino acids. The V end was cut by 3 bases, the J end by 8 bases, with 19 bases between. The CDR3 loop is CAISDPWGGDGGYTF. The DNA of the CDR3 is TGTGCCATCAGTGACCCATGGGGAGGGGATGGCGGCTACACCTTC.

This sequence joins TRBV4-1 and TRBJ2-7, with D perhaps matching TRBD1 (5 bases). Deletions cut 0 bases from V and 4 bases from J, with 13 bases between. The length of the CDR3 is 15 residues. Germline V CDR1 and CDR2: MGHRA, YSYEKL. In DNA form, the CDR3 reads TGCGCCAGCAGCCAAGAGGTGACAGTGGGTTACGAGCAGTACTTC. This translates into CASSQEVTVGYEQYF.

This clone has only a few counts. The rearrangement joins TRBV5-6 to TRBJ2-1; the D is unclear. CDR1 and CDR2 (germline): SGHDT, YYEEEE. The V gene lost 4 bases and the J gene lost 6 bases, with 8 bases spanning the gap. The CDR3 totals 12 residues. The CDR3 coding sequence is TGTGCCAGCAGCCTCCCCGGCAATGAGCAGTTCTTC. This translates into CASSLPGNEQFF. Filled out from reference TRBV5-6 and TRBJ2-1, the complete variable domain reads DAGVTQSPTHLIKTRGQQVTLRCSPKSGHDTVSWYQQALGQGPQFIFQYYEEEERQRGNFPDRFSGHQFPNYSSELNVNALLLGDSALYLCASSLPGNEQFFGPGTRLTVL.

This clone was seen a few times. The rearrangement links TRBV2 to TRBJ2-7; D gene ambiguous. This CDR3 comprises 12 residues. Germline CDR1 is SNHLY and CDR2 is FYNNEI. The CDR3 nucleotides read TGTGCGGAGCAGACCAGCTCCTACGAGCAGTACTTC. Protein sequence: CAEQTSSYEQYF.

The chain recombines TRBV5-1 with TRBJ2-7; perhaps TRBD1 as D (5 bases). With 0 bases removed from V and 4 bases from J, the gap between germline ends came to 14 bases. The germline CDR1 and CDR2 sequences are SGHRS and YFSETQ. CDR3 size: 15 residues. The CDR3 nucleotides read TGCGCCAGCAGCTTGGCCTCTGGGGCGCCTTACGAGCAGTACTTC. It translates to CASSLASGAPYEQYF. Together with reference TRBV5-1 and TRBJ2-7, the CDR3 gives the full variable domain: KAGVTQTPRYLIKTRGQQVTLSCSPISGHRSVSWYQQTPGQGLQFLFEYFSETQRNKGNFPGRFSGRQFSNSRSEMNVSTLELGDSALYLCASSLASGAPYEQYFGPGTRLTVT.

This clone was detected only a few times. V gene TRBV28 combines with J gene TRBJ1-5, with D perhaps matching TRBD1 (6 bases). This CDR3 region has 14 residues. V shed 6 bases and J shed 7 bases, with 16 bases lying between them. CDR1 and CDR2 (germline): MDHEN, SYDVKM. CDR3 nucleotide sequence: TGTGCCAGCAGCCGAATGGCAGGGGTACAGCCCCAGCATTTT. Translating gives CASSRMAGVQPQHF.

The V and J genes are TRBV6-5 and TRBJ2-5; D is perhaps TRBD2 (5 bases). CDR3 length: 12 amino acids. The V gene lost 0 bases and the J gene lost 11 bases, with 10 bases spanning the gap. Per germline, CDR1 MNHEY and CDR2 SVGAGI. The CDR3 nucleotides read TGTGCCAGCAGTTACTCCACGGAGGAGCAGTACTTC. Translated, it gives CASSYSTEEQYF.

The chain carries TRBV18 and TRBJ1-1; D unresolved. The V gene's germline CDR1 is KGHSH and CDR2 LQKENI. CDR3 length equals 15 residues. The germline V and J ends were trimmed by 3 bases and 1 base, with 12 bases remaining between them. The CDR3 DNA reads as TGTGCCAGCTCACCCGAAGCCGCGCCGAACACTGAAGCTTTCTTT. Translation gives CASSPEAAPNTEAFF.

The chain joins TRBV28 to TRBJ1-1; a weak D match, TRBD1 (5 bases). Trimming pared 4 bases from V and 3 bases from J, leaving 12 bases between. Germline-derived CDR1 and CDR2 are MDHEN and SYDVKM. The CDR3 extends over 14 amino acids. The CDR3 DNA reads as TGTGCCAGCAGTTCACCTTCAGGGTACACTGAAGCTTTCTTT. It yields the protein CASSSPSGYTEAFF.

V usage is TRBV10-3 and J usage is TRBJ1-3; D call uncertain. This CDR3 region has 15 residues. V lost 11 bases to trimming and J lost 4 bases, with 21 bases between them. In germline, CDR1 is ENHRY, CDR2 SYGVKD. The CDR3 here is CAAGQDAFEGNTIYF. The CDR3 DNA follows: TGTGCCGCCGGTCAGGATGCTTTTGAGGGAAACACCATATATTTT.

The rearrangement joins TRBV7-9 to TRBJ2-2, with 8 bases lining up with TRBD2. CDR1 and CDR2 from the germline V gene are SEHNR and FQNEAQ (reference sequence). The junction had 5 bases not matched to a gene; V was cut back by 5 bases and J by 3 bases. This CDR3 is 15 amino acids long. CDR3 loop: CASSPGSGDTGELFF. The CDR3 coding sequence is TGTGCCAGCAGCCCCGGTAGCGGGGACACCGGGGAGCTGTTTTTT.

This clone appeared a few times. The chain combines TRBV11-3 with TRBJ2-2; TRBD2 matches 8 bases. V lost 5 bases to trimming and J lost 5 bases; unmatched junction nucleotides: 4. CDR3 length: 14 residues. CDR1 SGHNT and CDR2 YENEEA come from the germline V gene. As DNA, the CDR3 is TGTGCCAGCAGCCTAGCGGGTTGGACCGGGGAGCTGTTTTTT. Translating gives CASSLAGWTGELFF.

The chain links TRBV14 to TRBJ1-2; D perhaps matches TRBD1 (6 bases). The germline V and J ends were trimmed by 0 bases and 4 bases, with 9 bases remaining between them. Germline CDR1 reads SGHDN; CDR2 reads FVKESK. The CDR3 is made up of 14 amino acids. CDR3 sequence (DNA): TGTGCCAGCAGCCAAGAGACAGGTTTCTATGGCTACACCTTC. Translating gives CASSQETGFYGYTF. Together with reference TRBV14 and TRBJ1-2, the CDR3 gives the full variable domain: EAGVTQFPSHSVIEKGQTVTLRCDPISGHDNLYWYRRVMGKEIKFLLHFVKESKQDESGMPNNRFLAERTGGTYSTLKVQPAELEDSGVYFCASSQETGFYGYTFGSGTRLTVV.